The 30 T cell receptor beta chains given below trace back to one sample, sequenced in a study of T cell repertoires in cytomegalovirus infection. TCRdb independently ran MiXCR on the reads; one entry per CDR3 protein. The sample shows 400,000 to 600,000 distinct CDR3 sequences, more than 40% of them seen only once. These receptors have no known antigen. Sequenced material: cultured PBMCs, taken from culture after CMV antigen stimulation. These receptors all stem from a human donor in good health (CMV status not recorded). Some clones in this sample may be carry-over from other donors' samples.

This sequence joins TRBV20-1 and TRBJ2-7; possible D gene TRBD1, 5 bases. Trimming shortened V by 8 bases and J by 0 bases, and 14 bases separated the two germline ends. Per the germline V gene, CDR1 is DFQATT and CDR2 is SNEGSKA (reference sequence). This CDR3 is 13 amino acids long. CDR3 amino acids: CSPWRQNSYEQYF. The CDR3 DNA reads TGCAGTCCATGGCGACAGAACTCCTACGAGCAGTACTTC.

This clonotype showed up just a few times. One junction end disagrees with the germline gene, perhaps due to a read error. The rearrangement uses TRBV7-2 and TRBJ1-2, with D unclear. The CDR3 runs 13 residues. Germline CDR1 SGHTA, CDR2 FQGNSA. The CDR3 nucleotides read TGTGCCAGCAGCTCCCCCCCACGACCTTTCCCGGACTTC. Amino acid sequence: CASSSPPRPFPDF.

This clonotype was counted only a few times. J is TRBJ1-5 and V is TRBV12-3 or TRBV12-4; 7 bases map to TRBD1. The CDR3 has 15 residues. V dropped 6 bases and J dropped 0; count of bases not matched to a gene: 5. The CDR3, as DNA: TGTGCCAGCAGAATGGAGGGGGCTAGCAATCAGCCCCAGCATTTT. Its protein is CASRMEGASNQPQHF.

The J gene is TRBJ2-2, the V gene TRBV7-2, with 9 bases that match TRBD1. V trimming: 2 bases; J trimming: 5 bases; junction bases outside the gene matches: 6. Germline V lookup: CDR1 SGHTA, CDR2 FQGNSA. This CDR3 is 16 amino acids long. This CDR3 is CASSLSGTGRTGELFF. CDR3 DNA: TGTGCCAGCAGCTTATCCGGGACAGGGAGAACCGGGGAGCTGTTTTTT.

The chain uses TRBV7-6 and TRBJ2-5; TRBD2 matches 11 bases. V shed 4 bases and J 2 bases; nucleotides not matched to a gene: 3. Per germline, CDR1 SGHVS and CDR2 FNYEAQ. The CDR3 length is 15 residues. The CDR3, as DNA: TGTGCCAGCAGCTCAACTAGCGGGGGACAAGAGACCCAGTACTTC. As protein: CASSSTSGGQETQYF.

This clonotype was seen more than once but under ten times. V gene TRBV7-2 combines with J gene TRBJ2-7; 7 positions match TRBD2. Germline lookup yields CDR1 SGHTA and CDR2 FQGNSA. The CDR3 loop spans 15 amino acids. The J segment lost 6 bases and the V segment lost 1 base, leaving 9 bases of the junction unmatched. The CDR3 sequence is CASSLVGGSTFEQYF. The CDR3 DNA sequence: TGTGCCAGCAGCTTAGTGGGCGGGAGTACTTTCGAGCAGTACTTC.

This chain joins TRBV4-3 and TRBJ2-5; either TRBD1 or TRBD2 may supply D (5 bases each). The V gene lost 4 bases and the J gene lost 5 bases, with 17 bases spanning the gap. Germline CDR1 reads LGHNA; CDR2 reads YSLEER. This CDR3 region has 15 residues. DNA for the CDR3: TGCGCCAGCAGCCCCCGGGACGGACGTAGGGAGACCCAGTACTTC. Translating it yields CASSPRDGRRETQYF.

CDR3 DNA sequence: TGCAGTGCTGACAGGGGGCTTGACGAGCAGTACTTC. This codes for CSADRGLDEQYF. The chain uses TRBV20-1 and TRBJ2-7; 10 bases are shared with TRBD1. The CDR3 covers 12 residues. V was pared by 5 bases and J by 5 bases, with 3 bases of the junction left unmatched. Germline V gene data show CDR1 as DFQATT and CDR2 as SNEGSKA (reference sequence).

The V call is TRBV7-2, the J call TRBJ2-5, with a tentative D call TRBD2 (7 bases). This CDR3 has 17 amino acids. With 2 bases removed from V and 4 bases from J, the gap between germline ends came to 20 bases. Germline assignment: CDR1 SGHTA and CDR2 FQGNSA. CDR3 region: CASSLYGGGGAGETQYF. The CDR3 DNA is TGTGCCAGCAGCTTATATGGGGGGGGGGGGGCTGGAGAGACCCAGTACTTC.

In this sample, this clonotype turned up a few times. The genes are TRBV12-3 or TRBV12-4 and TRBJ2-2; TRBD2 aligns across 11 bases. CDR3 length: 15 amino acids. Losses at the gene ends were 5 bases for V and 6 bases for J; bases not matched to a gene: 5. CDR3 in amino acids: CASSKLAGASGELFF. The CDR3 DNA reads TGTGCCAGCAGTAAACTAGCGGGAGCATCCGGGGAGCTGTTTTTT.

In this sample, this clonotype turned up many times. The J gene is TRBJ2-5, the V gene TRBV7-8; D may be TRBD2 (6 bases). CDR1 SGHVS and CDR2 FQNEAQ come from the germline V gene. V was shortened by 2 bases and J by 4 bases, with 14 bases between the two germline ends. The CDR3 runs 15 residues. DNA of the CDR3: TGTGCCAGCAGCTTATCCCTATGGAGGGGAGAGACCCAGTACTTC. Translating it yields CASSLSLWRGETQYF.

Here the CDR3 DNA reads TGTGCCAGTACCGGGACAGGCCGTGAGGAGCAGTACTTC. Protein: CASTGTGREEQYF. V is TRBV12-3 or TRBV12-4 and J is TRBJ2-7; 8 bases fit TRBD1. J was trimmed by 7 bases and V by 9 bases; bases with no gene match: 11. CDR3 size: 13 residues.

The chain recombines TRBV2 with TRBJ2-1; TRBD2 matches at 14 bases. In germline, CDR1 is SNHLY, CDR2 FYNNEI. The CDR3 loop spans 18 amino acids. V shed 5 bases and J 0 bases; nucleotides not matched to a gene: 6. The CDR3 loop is CASSIRTSGGSSYNEQFF. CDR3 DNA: TGTGCCAGCAGTATACGGACTAGCGGGGGGAGCTCCTACAATGAGCAGTTCTTC.

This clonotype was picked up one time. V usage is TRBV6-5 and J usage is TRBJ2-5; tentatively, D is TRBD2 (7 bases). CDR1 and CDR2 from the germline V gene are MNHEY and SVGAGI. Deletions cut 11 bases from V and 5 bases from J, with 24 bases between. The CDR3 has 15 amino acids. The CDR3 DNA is TGTGCCCGCTTTCCGACTAGCCCGAGGGGGGAGACCCAGTACTTC. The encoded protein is CARFPTSPRGETQYF.

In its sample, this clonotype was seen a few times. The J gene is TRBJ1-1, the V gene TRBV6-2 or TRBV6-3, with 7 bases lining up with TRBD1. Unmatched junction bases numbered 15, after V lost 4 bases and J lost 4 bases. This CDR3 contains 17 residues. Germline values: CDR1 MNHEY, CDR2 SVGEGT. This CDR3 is CASSLNRDSPGATEAFF. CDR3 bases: TGTGCCAGCAGTTTAAACAGGGACAGCCCGGGGGCCACTGAAGCTTTCTTT.

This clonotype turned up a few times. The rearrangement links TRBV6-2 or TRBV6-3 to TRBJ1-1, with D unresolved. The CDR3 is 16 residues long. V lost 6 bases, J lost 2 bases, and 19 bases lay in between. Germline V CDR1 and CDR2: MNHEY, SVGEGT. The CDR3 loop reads CASSPGLFRLNTEAFF. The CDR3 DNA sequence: TGTGCCAGCAGCCCTGGCCTCTTTAGACTCAACACTGAAGCTTTCTTT.

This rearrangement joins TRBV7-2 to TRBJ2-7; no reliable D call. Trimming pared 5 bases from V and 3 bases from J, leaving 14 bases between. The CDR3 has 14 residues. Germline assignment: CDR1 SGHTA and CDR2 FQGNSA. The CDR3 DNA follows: TGTGCCAGCAGCGCCGCCGCGGCCCACTACGAGCAGTACTTC. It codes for CASSAAAAHYEQYF.

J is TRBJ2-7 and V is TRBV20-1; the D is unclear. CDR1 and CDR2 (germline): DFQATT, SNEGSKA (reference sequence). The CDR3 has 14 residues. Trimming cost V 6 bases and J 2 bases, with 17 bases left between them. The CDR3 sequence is CSAPVGIITYEQYF. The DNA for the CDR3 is TGCAGTGCCCCGGTTGGGATAATCACCTACGAGCAGTACTTC.

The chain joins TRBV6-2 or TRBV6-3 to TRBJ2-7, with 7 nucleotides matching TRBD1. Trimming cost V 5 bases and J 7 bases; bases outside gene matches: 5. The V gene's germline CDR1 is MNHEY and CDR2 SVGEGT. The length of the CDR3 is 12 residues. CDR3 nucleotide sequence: TGTGCCAGCAGTGACAGGGCCCGAGAGCAGTACTTC. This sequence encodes CASSDRAREQYF.

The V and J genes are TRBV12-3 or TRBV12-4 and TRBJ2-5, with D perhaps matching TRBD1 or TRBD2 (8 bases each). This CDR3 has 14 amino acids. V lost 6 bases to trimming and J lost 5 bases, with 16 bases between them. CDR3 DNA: TGTGCCAGCAGACAGGGGGTAGCGGGGGAGACCCAGTACTTC. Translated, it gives CASRQGVAGETQYF.

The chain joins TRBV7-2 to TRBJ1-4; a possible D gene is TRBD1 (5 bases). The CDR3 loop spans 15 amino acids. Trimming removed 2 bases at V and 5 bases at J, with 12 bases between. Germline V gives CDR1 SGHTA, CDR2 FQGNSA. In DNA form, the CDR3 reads TGTGCCAGCAGCTTACGGGGTAGACAGAATGAAAAACTGTTTTTT. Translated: CASSLRGRQNEKLFF.

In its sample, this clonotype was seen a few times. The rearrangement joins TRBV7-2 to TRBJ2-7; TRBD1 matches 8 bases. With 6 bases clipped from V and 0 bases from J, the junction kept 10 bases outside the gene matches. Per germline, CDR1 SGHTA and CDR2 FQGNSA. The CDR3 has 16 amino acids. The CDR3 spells CASSPSSGGSSYEQYF. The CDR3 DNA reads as TGTGCCAGCAGTCCGTCATCAGGGGGCAGCTCCTACGAGCAGTACTTC.

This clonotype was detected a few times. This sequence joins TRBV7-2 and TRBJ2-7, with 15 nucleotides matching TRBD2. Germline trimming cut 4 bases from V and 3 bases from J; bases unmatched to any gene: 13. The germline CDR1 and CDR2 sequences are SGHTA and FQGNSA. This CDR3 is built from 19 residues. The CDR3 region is CASSSWTSGRAGLYYEQYF. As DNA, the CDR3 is TGTGCCAGCAGCTCCTGGACTAGCGGGAGGGCCGGTTTGTACTACGAGCAGTACTTC. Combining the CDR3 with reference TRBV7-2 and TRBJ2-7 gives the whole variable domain GAGVSQSPSNKVTEKGKDVELRCDPISGHTALYWYRQSLGQGLEFLIYFQGNSAPDKSGLPSDRFSAERTGGSVSTLTIQRTQQEDSAVYLCASSSWTSGRAGLYYEQYFGPGTRLTVT.

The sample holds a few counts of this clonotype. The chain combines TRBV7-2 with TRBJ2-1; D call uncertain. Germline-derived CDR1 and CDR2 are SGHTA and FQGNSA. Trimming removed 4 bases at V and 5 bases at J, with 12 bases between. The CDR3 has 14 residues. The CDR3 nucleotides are TGTGCCAGCAGCTCCCAACCAGAGGACAATGAGCAGTTCTTC. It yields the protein CASSSQPEDNEQFF.

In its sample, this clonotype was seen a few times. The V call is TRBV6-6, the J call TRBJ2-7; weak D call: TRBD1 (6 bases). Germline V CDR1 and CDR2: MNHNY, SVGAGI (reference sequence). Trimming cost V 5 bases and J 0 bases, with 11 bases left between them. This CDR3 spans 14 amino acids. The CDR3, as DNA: TGTGCCAGCAGTATAGGGGGAAGCTCCTACGAGCAGTACTTC. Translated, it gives CASSIGGSSYEQYF.

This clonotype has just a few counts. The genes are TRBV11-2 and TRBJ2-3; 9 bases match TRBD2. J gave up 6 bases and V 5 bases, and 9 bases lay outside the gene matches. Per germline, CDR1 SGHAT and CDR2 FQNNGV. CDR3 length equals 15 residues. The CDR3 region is CASSRLAEAWDTQYF. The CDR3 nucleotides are TGTGCCAGCAGCCGACTAGCGGAGGCATGGGATACGCAGTATTTT.

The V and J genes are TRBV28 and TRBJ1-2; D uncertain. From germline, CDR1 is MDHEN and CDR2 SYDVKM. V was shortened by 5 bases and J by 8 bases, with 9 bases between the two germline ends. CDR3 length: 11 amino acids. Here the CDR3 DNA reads TGTGCCAGCAGTCTGTCGTTGGGCTACACCTTC. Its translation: CASSLSLGYTF.

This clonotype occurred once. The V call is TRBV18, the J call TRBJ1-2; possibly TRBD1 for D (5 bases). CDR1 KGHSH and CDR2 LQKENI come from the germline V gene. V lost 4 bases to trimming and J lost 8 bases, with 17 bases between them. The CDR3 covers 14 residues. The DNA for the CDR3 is TGTGCCAGCTCACTTTCGGACACGGCCGGGGGCTACACCTTC. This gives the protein CASSLSDTAGGYTF.

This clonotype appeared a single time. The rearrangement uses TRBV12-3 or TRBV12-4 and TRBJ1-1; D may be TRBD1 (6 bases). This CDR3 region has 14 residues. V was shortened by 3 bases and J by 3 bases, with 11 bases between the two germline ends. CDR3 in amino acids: CASSFQGLYTEAFF. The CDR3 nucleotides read TGTGCCAGCAGTTTTCAGGGGCTTTACACTGAAGCTTTCTTT.

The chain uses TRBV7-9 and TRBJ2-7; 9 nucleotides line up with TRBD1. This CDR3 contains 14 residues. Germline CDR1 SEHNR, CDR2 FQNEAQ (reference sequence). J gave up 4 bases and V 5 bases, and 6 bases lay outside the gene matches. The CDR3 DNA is TGTGCCAGCAGCACCGGGACAGGGATTTACGAGCAGTACTTC. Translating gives CASSTGTGIYEQYF.